This entry lists 4 T cell receptor beta chains sequenced from one sample in a study of CD8 T cells in ankylosing spondylitis (TCRdb year 2017). The library was generated by 5' RACE. The sequencing machine was an Illumina HiSeq 2500. TCRdb trimmed public reads at Q25 via fastp, called clones via MiXCR and kept in-frame beta chains. Each CDR3 protein appears once, grouped with its most common genes and DNA. Within this sample are roughly 160,000 distinct CDR3 sequences, with 11% of them counted one time only. Jointly, the top ten make up almost 30% of the sample. Sequenced: blood, either unsorted or a sorted T cell fraction (not recorded which). The receptors were sampled from a male donor with ankylosing spondylitis or in good health (not recorded which).

This clonotype was seen repeatedly, ten times or more. Here the CDR3 reads CATSDLSGGYNEQFF. The DNA of the CDR3 is TGTGCCACCAGTGATTTGTCCGGGGGTTACAATGAGCAGTTCTTC. V gene TRBV24-1 combines with J gene TRBJ2-1; TRBD2 might be the D (6 bases). The CDR3 length is 15 residues. Germline assignment: CDR1 KGHDR and CDR2 SFDVKD. Trimming left V 0 bases short and J 4 bases short, with 9 bases between.

This clonotype was detected ten times or more. The rearrangement uses TRBV9 and TRBJ1-4, with a weak D call TRBD1 (6 bases). The CDR3 length is 15 residues. The V and J ends lost 0 bases and 6 bases respectively, with 12 bases between them. The germline V gene has CDR1 SGDLS and CDR2 YYNGEE. Written as DNA, the CDR3 is TGTGCCAGCAGCGTAGGAGGGACAAGGGATGAAAAACTGTTTTTT. Amino acid sequence: CASSVGGTRDEKLFF.

This clonotype was counted many times. The CDR3 loop is CASRGGGPGELFF. CDR3 DNA sequence: TGTGCCTCCCGCGGGGGAGGACCCGGGGAGCTGTTTTTT. V gene TRBV5-5 combines with J gene TRBJ2-2; TRBD2 agrees at 7 bases. CDR3 size: 13 residues. CDR1 and CDR2 (germline): SGHKS, YYEKEE (reference sequence). Unmatched junction bases numbered 9, after V lost 10 bases and J lost 6 bases.

This clonotype was counted many times. The genes are TRBV5-1 and TRBJ2-3, with D perhaps TRBD2 (6 bases). Deletions cut 0 bases from V and 4 bases from J, with 15 bases between. There are 16 residues in the CDR3. Germline CDR1 and CDR2: SGHRS and YFSETQ. The DNA of the CDR3 is TGCGCCAGCAGCTTGGAGGGAGGCGGGGCCGCAGATACGCAGTATTTT. Translated, it gives CASSLEGGGAADTQYF.